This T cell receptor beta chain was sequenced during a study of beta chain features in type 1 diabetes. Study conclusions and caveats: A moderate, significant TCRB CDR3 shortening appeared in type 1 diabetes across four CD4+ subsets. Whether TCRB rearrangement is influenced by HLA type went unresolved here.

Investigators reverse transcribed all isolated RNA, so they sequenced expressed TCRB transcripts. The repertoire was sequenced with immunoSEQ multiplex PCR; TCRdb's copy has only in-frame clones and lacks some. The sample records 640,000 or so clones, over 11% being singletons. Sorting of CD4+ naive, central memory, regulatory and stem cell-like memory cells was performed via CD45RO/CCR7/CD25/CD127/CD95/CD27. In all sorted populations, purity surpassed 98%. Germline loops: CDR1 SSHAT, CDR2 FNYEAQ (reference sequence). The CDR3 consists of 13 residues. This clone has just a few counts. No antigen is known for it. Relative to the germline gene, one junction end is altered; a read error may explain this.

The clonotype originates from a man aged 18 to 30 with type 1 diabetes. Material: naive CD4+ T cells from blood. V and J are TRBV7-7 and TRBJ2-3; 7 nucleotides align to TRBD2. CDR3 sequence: CASSTSDADTQYF. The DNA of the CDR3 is TGTGCTAGCAGCACTAGCGATGCAGATACGCAGTATTTT.